A selection of T cell receptor beta chains follows, all from one sample in a study of identifying expanded T cells in peripheral blood. Method: immunoSEQ multiplex PCR; TCRdb's copy keeps in-frame clones and lacks some. The top ten clones hold around 19% of a sample with some 90,000 clones, 70% to 90% of them seen once. Sequenced material: blood. These receptors came from a person aged 18 to 70 in good health. CDR3s include the opening cysteine and the closing phenylalanine or tryptophan.

>11|TRBJ2-7|TRBV27
CASGRLHEQYF
>14|TRBJ1-3|TRBV29-1
CSVWDSISGNTIYF
>15|TRBJ2-1|TRBV6-5
CASSYSGYGPSEQFF
>15|TRBJ2-7|TRBV4-3
CASSQDSGWGYEQYF
>16|TRBJ1-5|TRBV19
CASSIEVRAGSQPQHF
>16|TRBJ2-1|TRBV6-5
CASSYYQRGGGNEQFF
>13|TRBJ1-5|TRBV7-2
CASGPRQGQPQHF
>12|TRBJ1-1|TRBV6-5
CASSTGGTEAFF
>13|TRBJ1-1|TRBV28
CASSSGQGTEAFF
>10|TRBJ2-7|TRBV6-5
CASSELKSYF
>15|TRBJ2-7|TRBV7-9
CASSLVRPSSYEQYF
>14|TRBJ1-6|TRBV30
CAWSRDSNNSPLHF
>15|TRBJ1-2|TRBV4-1
CASSQGRLINYGYTF
>13|TRBJ1-1|TRBV12-2
CASRLRGEAEAFF
>13|TRBJ1-2|TRBV5-5
CASSRTSGYGYTF
>13|TRBJ1-2|TRBV6-5
CASSYEGSDGYTF
>15|TRBJ2-1|TRBV28
CASSFGQGAYNEQFF
>14|TRBJ1-2|TRBV5-1
CASSLKGEGYGYTF
>13|TRBJ2-7|TRBV5-6
CASSLQVSYEQYF
>14|TRBJ1-1|TRBV6-4
CASSDGQENTEAFF
>12|TRBJ1-1|TRBV12-5
CASALMNTEAFF
>13|TRBJ2-2|TRBV27
CASSFGGSGELFF
>14|TRBJ1-1|TRBV5-6
CASSLNGVNTEAFF
>16|TRBJ2-3|TRBV6-5
CASSYLGGLAGTTQYF
>16|TRBJ1-5|TRBV29-1
CSVEGPGRYSNQPQHF
>15|TRBJ1-2|TRBV28
CASNFVGTGFGGYTF
>14|TRBJ2-7|TRBV5-1
CASSFQTGTYEQYF
>13|TRBJ1-2|TRBV7-9
CASIQGTNYGYTF
>16|TRBJ2-3|TRBV18
CASSPGSRGGTDTQYF
>16|TRBJ2-1|TRBV5-6
CASSLPSGRGENEQFF
>16|TRBJ2-3|TRBV7-9
CASSGGLVLSTDTQYF
>17|TRBJ1-6|TRBV2
CASSEESGPLYNSPLHF
>12|TRBJ2-7|TRBV25-1
CASSELGYEQYF
>14|TRBJ2-7|TRBV6-5
CASSSPGSFYEQYF
>17|TRBJ1-1|TRBV18
CASSPSRIYRVRTEAFF
>18|TRBJ2-7|TRBV5-1
CASSLGLASGTSSYEQYF
>15|TRBJ1-6|TRBV2
CASSLGQAINSPLHF
>16|TRBJ1-1|TRBV7-9
CASSPSGGLNRTEAFF
>14|TRBJ2-3|TRBV5-6
CASSLSGDLDTQYF
>14|TRBJ2-7|TRBV5-6
CASSLQGHDYEQYF
>13|TRBJ2-5|TRBV5-4
CASSLEREETQYF
>16|TRBJ2-1|TRBV5-8
CASSFFGGAVFNEQFF
>13|TRBJ2-1|TRBV10-1
CASSESRGTEQFF
>17|TRBJ2-3|TRBV7-2
CASSLVIRLPQRDTQYF
>14|TRBJ2-7|TRBV7-6
CASSVPGGTYEQYF
>12|TRBJ1-6|TRBV27
CASSSTVSPLHF
>15|TRBJ2-5|TRBV6-6
CASSSGQGLGETQYF
>14|TRBJ2-3|TRBV25-1
CASSQAGPTDTQYF
>14|TRBJ2-5|TRBV5-5
CASSLAAGGRTQYF
>17|TRBJ2-6|TRBV7-9
CASSHRDGYSGANVLTF
>15|TRBJ1-2|TRBV19
CASSSRPRTNYGYTF
>14|TRBJ1-2|TRBV19
CATHGHEVDYGYTF
>15|TRBJ1-2|TRBV10-3
CAISESPGANYGYTF
>17|TRBJ2-2|TRBV18
CASSPFRRGKNTGELFF
>13|TRBJ2-7|TRBV15
CATSGWTGSEQYF
>12|TRBJ1-2|TRBV4-2
CASSQGNYGYTF
>11|TRBJ2-7|TRBV6-5
CASRKGYEQYF
>16|TRBJ2-3|TRBV5-1
CASSLGTSGLTDTQYF